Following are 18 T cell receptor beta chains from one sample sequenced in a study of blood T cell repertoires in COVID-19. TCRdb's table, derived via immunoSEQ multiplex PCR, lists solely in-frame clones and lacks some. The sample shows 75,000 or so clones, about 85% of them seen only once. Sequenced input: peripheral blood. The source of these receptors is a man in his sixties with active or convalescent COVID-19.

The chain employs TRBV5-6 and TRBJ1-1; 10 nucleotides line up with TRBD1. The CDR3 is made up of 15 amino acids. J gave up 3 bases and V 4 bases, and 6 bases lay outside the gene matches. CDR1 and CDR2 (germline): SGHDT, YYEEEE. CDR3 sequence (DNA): TGTGCCAGCAGCGCGCTGACAGGGGGCCACACTGAAGCTTTCTTT. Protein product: CASSALTGGHTEAFF.

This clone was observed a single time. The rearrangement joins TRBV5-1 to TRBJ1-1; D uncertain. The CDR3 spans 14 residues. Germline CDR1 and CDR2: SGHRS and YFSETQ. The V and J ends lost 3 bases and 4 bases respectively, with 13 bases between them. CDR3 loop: CASSYYGESTEAFF. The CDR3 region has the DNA TGCGCCAGCAGCTACTACGGTGAGTCCACTGAAGCTTTCTTT.

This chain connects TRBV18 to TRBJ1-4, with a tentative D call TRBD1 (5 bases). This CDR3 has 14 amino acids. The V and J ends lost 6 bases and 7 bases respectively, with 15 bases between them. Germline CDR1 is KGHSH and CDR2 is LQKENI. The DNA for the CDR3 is TGTGCCAGCTCCTCTGGGACTGCCACTGAAAAACTGTTTTTT. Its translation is CASSSGTATEKLFF.

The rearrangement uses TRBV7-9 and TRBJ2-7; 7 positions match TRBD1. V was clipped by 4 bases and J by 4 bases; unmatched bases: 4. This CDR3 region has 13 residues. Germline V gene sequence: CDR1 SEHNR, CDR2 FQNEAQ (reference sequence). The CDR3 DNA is TGTGCCAGCAGCTCGGGACAGCCTTACGAGCAGTACTTC. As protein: CASSSGQPYEQYF.

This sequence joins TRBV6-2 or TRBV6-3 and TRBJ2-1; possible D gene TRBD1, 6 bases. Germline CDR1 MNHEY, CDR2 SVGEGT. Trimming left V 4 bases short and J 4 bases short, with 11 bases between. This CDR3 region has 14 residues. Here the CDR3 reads CASSWLGTYNEQFF. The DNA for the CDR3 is TGTGCCAGCAGTTGGTTGGGGACATACAATGAGCAGTTCTTC.

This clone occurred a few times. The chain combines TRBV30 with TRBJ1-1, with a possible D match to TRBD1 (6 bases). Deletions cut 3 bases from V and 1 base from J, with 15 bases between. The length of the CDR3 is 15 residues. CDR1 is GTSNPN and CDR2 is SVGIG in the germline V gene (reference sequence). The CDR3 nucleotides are TGTGCCTGGAGCCGACCCGCAGGGGAGAACACTGAAGCTTTCTTT. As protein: CAWSRPAGENTEAFF.

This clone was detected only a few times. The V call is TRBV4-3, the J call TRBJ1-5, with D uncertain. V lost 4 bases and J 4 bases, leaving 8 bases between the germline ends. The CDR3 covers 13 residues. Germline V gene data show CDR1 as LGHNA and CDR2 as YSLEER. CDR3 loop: CASSPDTNQPQHF. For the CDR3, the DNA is TGCGCCAGCAGCCCTGACACAAATCAGCCCCAGCATTTT.

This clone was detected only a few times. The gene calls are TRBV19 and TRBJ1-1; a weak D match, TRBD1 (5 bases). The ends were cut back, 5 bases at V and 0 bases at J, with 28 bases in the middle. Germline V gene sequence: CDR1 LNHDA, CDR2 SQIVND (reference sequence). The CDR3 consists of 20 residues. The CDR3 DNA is TGTGCCAGTAGTCCCTTAGGAGTCGGGGGAGCGAAGGTCGTGAACACTGAAGCTTTCTTT. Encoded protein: CASSPLGVGGAKVVNTEAFF.

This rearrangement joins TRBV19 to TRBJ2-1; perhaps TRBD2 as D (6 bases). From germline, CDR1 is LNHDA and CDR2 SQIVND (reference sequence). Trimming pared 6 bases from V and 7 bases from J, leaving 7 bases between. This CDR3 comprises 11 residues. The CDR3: CASRRGNEQFF. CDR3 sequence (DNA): TGTGCCAGTAGGCGGGGAAATGAGCAGTTCTTC.

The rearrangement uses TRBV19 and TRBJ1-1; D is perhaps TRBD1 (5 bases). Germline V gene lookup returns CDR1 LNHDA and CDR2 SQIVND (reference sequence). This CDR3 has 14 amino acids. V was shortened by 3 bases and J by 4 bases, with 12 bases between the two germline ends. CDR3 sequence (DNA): TGTGCCAGTAGTATCCCAGGGTCGAGCACTGAAGCTTTCTTT. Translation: CASSIPGSSTEAFF.

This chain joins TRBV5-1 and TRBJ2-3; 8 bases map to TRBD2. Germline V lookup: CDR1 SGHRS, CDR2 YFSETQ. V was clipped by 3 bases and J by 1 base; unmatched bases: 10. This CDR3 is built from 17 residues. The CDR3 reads CASSWRGETSGTDTQYF. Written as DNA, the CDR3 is TGCGCCAGCAGCTGGAGGGGGGAGACTAGCGGCACAGATACGCAGTATTTT.

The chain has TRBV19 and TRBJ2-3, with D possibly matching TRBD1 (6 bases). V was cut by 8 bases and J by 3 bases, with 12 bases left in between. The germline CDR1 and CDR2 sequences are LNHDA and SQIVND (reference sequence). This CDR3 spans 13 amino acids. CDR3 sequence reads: CASCTTGTDTQYF. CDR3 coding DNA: TGTGCCAGTTGTACCACAGGGACAGATACGCAGTATTTT.

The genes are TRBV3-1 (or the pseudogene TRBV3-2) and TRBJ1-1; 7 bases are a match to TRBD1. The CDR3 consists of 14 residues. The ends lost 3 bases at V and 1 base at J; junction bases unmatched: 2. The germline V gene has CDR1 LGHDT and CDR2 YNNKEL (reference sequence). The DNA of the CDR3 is TGTGCCAGCAGCCAGGGACAGTCGAACACTGAAGCTTTCTTT. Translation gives CASSQGQSNTEAFF.

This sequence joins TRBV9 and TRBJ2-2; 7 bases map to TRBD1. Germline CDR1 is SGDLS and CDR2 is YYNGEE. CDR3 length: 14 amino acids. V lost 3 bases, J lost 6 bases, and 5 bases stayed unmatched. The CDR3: CASSAPGGAGELFF. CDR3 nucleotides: TGTGCCAGCAGCGCCCCAGGGGGTGCCGGGGAGCTGTTTTTT.

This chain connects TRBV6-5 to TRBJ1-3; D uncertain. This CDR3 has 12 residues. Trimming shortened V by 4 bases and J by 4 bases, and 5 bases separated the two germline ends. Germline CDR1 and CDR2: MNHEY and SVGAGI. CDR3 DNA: TGTGCCAGCAGTTCCAGGGGAAACACCATATATTTT. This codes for CASSSRGNTIYF.

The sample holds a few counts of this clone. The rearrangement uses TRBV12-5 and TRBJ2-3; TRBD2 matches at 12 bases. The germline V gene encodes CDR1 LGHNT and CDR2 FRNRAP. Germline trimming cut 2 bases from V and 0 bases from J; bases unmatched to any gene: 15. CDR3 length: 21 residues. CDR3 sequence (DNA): TGTGCTAGTGGTTTGTACCCGTCGCTAGCGGGGGGGTTCTCTAGCACAGATACGCAGTATTTT. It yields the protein CASGLYPSLAGGFSSTDTQYF.

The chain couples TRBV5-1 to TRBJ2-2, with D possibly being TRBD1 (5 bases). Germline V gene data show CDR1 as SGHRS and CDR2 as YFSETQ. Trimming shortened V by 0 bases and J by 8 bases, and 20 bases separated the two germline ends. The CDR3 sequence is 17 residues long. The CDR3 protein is CASSLVAQGNPAGELFF. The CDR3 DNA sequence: TGCGCCAGCAGCTTGGTGGCGCAGGGAAACCCGGCGGGGGAGCTGTTTTTT.

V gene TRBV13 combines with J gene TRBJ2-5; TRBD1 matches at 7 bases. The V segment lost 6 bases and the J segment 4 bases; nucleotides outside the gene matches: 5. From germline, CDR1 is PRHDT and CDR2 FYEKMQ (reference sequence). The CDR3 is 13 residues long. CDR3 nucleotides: TGTGCCAGCAGTTCCTACAGGGGAGAGACCCAGTACTTC. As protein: CASSSYRGETQYF. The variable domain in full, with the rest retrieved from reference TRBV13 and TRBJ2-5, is AAGVIQSPRHLIKEKRETATLKCYPIPRHDTVYWYQQGPGQDPQFLISFYEKMQSDKGSIPDRFSAQQFSDYHSELNMSSLELGDSALYFCASSSYRGETQYFGPGTRLLVL.